A selection of T cell receptor beta chains follows, all from one sample in a study of response to subunit inactivated influenza vaccine. TCRdb reprocessed the RT-PCR reads via MiXCR and lists one record per CDR3 protein. Found here are some 500,000 distinct CDR3 sequences, 15% to 20% of them singletons; the top ten hold less than 4%. This specimen consisted of CD4+ T cells sorted from PBMCs, obtained less than 25 months after vaccination. The receptors were sampled from a man in his fifties or sixties who received an inactivated influenza vaccine. CDR3s include the opening cysteine and the closing phenylalanine or tryptophan. D genes are given only for firm matches. Clone size is given for some rows only: seen once, a few or many times, or a class if the clone is expanded.

>TRBV28|.|TRBJ2-7|TRBD1
CASSTGQGPYEQYF
TGTGCCAGCTCAACGGGACAGGGTCCCTACGAGCAGTACTTC
>TRBV29-1|.|TRBJ2-1|.
CSVEIGDGSSYNEQFF
TGCAGCGTTGAGATAGGGGACGGTTCCTCCTACAATGAGCAGTTCTTC
>TRBV20-1|.|TRBJ2-1|.
CSARDVGGASYNEQFF
TGCAGTGCTAGAGATGTAGGGGGGGCCTCCTACAATGAGCAGTTCTTC
>TRBV28|.|TRBJ1-5|.
CASSLPRNYQPQHF
TGTGCCAGCAGTTTACCCAGGAATTATCAGCCCCAGCATTTT
>TRBV12-3/TRBV12-4|few|TRBJ1-4|.
CASSPTHRVGLFF
TGTGCCAGCAGTCCAACCCACAGGGTTGGACTGTTTTTT
>TRBV11-1|.|TRBJ2-6|.
CASSSLSGVSGANVLTF
TGTGCCAGCAGCTCGCTCTCAGGGGTCTCTGGGGCCAACGTCCTGACTTTC
>TRBV20-1|.|TRBJ2-5|.
CSARRPQETQYF
TGCAGTGCTAGACGGCCACAAGAGACCCAGTACTTC
>TRBV11-2|.|TRBJ2-1|.
CASSLDQIRDNEQFF
TGTGCCAGCAGCCTAGACCAGATTCGAGACAATGAGCAGTTCTTC
>TRBV29-1|.|TRBJ2-7|.
CSVDLGFSYEQYF
TGCAGCGTTGATTTGGGGTTCTCCTACGAGCAGTACTTC
>TRBV9|few|TRBJ1-4|TRBD1
CASSASGTGVEKLFF
TGTGCCAGCAGCGCCTCCGGGACAGGGGTTGAAAAACTGTTTTTT
>TRBV20-1|.|TRBJ2-3|.
CSARTGASTDTQYF
TGCAGTGCTAGGACAGGAGCTAGCACAGATACGCAGTATTTT
>TRBV20-1|many|TRBJ2-1|TRBD2
CSAKLAGGRYNEQFF
TGCAGTGCGAAACTAGCGGGGGGCCGCTACAATGAGCAGTTCTTC
>TRBV4-3|.|TRBJ2-4|.
CASSQEKLTGNIQYF
TGCGCCAGCAGCCAAGAAAAACTTACGGGAAACATTCAGTACTTC
>TRBV9|few|TRBJ1-1|.
CASSVGLIAFEAFF
TGTGCCAGCAGCGTAGGGTTGATTGCATTCGAAGCTTTCTTT
>TRBV12-3/TRBV12-4|few|TRBJ1-1|.
CASSFGFGTEAFF
TGTGCCAGCAGTTTCGGGTTTGGCACTGAAGCTTTCTTT
>TRBV3-1|.|TRBJ2-2|TRBD2
CASSLSGGPGELFF
TGTGCCAGCAGCCTTAGCGGGGGGCCCGGGGAGCTGTTTTTT
>TRBV6-1|few|TRBJ1-5|TRBD1
CATDRELSSNQPQHF
TGTGCCACGGACAGGGAATTAAGTAGCAATCAGCCCCAGCATTTT
>TRBV6-1|.|TRBJ1-5|.
CASSRVRDQPQHF
TGTGCCAGCAGTCGGGTGAGGGATCAGCCCCAGCATTTT
>TRBV5-1|few|TRBJ2-7|.
CASSLAAGPTYEQYF
TGCGCCAGCAGCTTGGCGGCAGGGCCAACCTACGAGCAGTACTTC
>TRBV10-3|.|TRBJ2-1|TRBD2
CAISEGGRALNEQFF
TGTGCCATCAGTGAGGGCGGGAGGGCCCTTAATGAGCAGTTCTTC
>TRBV2|.|TRBJ2-7|.
CASRPEARGEYF
TGTGCCAGCAGGCCCGAAGCCAGGGGAGAGTACTTC
>TRBV10-3|.|TRBJ1-2|.
CAISERDSGYTF
TGTGCCATCAGTGAAAGGGATTCTGGCTACACCTTC
>TRBV7-9|many|TRBJ1-2|.
CASSRGQNYGYTF
TGTGCCAGCAGCCGAGGACAGAACTATGGCTACACCTTC
>TRBV7-8|few|TRBJ2-5|TRBD2
CASSLGNSGTRETQYF
TGTGCCAGCAGCTTAGGCAATAGCGGGACGCGGGAGACCCAGTACTTC
>TRBV6-2/TRBV6-3|many|TRBJ1-5|.
CASSPVPYQPQHF
TGTGCCAGCAGTCCCGTCCCCTACCAGCCCCAGCATTTT
>TRBV11-1|many|TRBJ2-1|.
CASRTLDYEQFF
TGTGCCAGCAGGACACTAGACTATGAGCAGTTCTTC
>TRBV12-3/TRBV12-4|many|TRBJ1-4|.
CASSLPGYEKLFF
TGTGCCAGCAGTTTGCCAGGGTATGAAAAACTGTTTTTT
>TRBV27|few|TRBJ1-4|.
CASSSAGSRNEKLFF
TGTGCCAGCAGTTCCGCAGGCAGCCGTAATGAAAAACTGTTTTTT
>TRBV7-2|few|TRBJ2-2|.
CASSIAGTRTTGELFF
TGTGCCAGCAGCATCGCCGGGACAAGGACGACCGGGGAGCTGTTTTTT
>TRBV25-1|few|TRBJ2-3|.
CASSEFVPTDTQYF
TGTGCCAGCAGTGAATTCGTGCCCACAGATACGCAGTATTTT
>TRBV6-1|few|TRBJ1-1|.
CASTQRPEMNTEAFF
TGTGCCAGCACCCAACGCCCGGAGATGAACACTGAAGCTTTCTTT
>TRBV7-9|few|TRBJ1-1|.
CASSLVGSTESFF
TGTGCCAGCAGCTTAGTAGGTTCCACTGAGTCTTTCTTT
>TRBV6-1|few|TRBJ2-7|TRBD1
CASSFDRGDTYEQYF
TGTGCCAGCAGCTTTGACAGGGGTGATACCTACGAGCAGTACTTC
>TRBV7-2|.|TRBJ2-1|TRBD2
CASSPILTAGARNEQFF
TGTGCCAGCAGCCCGATTTTGACAGCGGGAGCAAGAAATGAGCAGTTCTTC
>TRBV28|.|TRBJ1-2|TRBD1
CASRTARQGAGGYTF
TGTGCCAGCAGGACCGCCCGACAGGGGGCAGGTGGCTACACCTTC
>TRBV6-2/TRBV6-3|.|TRBJ2-1|.
CASTGQDRYNEQFF
TGTGCCAGCACCGGACAAGATCGCTACAATGAGCAGTTCTTC
>TRBV20-1|many|TRBJ2-1|.
CSARLAGTNEQFF
TGCAGTGCTAGACTAGCAGGCACCAATGAGCAGTTCTTC
>TRBV20-1|.|TRBJ2-7|.
CSARDKGAWVRF
TGCAGTGCTAGAGATAAGGGTGCGTGGGTCCGCTTC
>TRBV6-1|many|TRBJ2-1|TRBD1
CASRAGDRIHGEQFF
TGTGCCAGCAGGGCAGGGGACAGGATACACGGTGAGCAGTTCTTC
>TRBV7-2|few|TRBJ2-5|.
CASSLEWTSETQYF
TGTGCCAGCAGCTTAGAATGGACATCTGAGACCCAGTACTTC
>TRBV11-2|.|TRBJ2-7|TRBD2
CASSSLASGVLREQYF
TGTGCCAGCAGCTCCCTGGCTAGCGGAGTTCTCAGGGAGCAGTACTTC
>TRBV3-1|few|TRBJ2-5|.
CASSSTGTYEYF
TGTGCCAGCAGTTCTACCGGGACGTACGAGTACTTC
>TRBV10-3|few|TRBJ2-3|.
CAISGTGAGDTQYF
TGTGCCATCAGTGGGACTGGAGCAGGAGATACGCAGTATTTT
>TRBV4-3|few|TRBJ1-6|.
CASSQARGFNSPLHF
TGCGCCAGCAGCCAAGCCCGAGGTTTTAATTCACCCCTCCACTTT
>TRBV3-1|many|TRBJ2-2|TRBD2
CASSPWTSGANTGELFF
TGTGCCAGCAGCCCGTGGACTAGCGGGGCGAACACCGGGGAGCTGTTTTTT
>TRBV10-3|many|TRBJ2-3|TRBD2
CAISEREGLQDTQYF
TGTGCCATCAGTGAGCGGGAGGGCCTACAAGATACGCAGTATTTT
>TRBV10-3|few|TRBJ2-1|TRBD1
CATSRDRVGAEQFF
TGTGCCACTAGCCGGGACAGGGTAGGGGCTGAGCAGTTCTTC
>TRBV11-2|.|TRBJ2-1|TRBD1
CASSLVGVVRGPRGEQFF
TGTGCCAGCAGCTTAGTGGGGGTGGTCAGGGGGCCCCGGGGTGAGCAGTTCTTC
>TRBV12-3/TRBV12-4|.|TRBJ1-2|.
CASSTGSPNYGYTF
TGTGCCAGCAGTACAGGGTCACCCAACTATGGCTACACCTTC
>TRBV7-3|.|TRBJ2-2|.
CASSPNGGANTGELFF
TGTGCCAGCAGCCCAAATGGCGGGGCGAACACCGGGGAGCTGTTTTTT
>TRBV11-2|.|TRBJ2-1|TRBD2
CASSSNRLAGGPDNEQFF
TGTGCCAGCAGCTCCAACAGACTAGCGGGAGGGCCGGATAATGAGCAGTTCTTC
>TRBV10-3|few|TRBJ2-7|.
CAISESGRSSYEQYF
TGTGCCATCAGTGAGTCCGGACGTAGCTCCTACGAGCAGTACTTC
>TRBV7-8|few|TRBJ2-1|.
CASSRGLGQFF
TGTGCCAGCAGTCGAGGATTAGGGCAGTTCTTC
>TRBV5-4|many|TRBJ1-6|.
CASSNDDSPLHF
TGTGCCAGCAGTAACGATGATTCACCCCTCCACTTT
>TRBV6-2/TRBV6-3|.|TRBJ1-6|TRBD1
CASSYSGTGVSSPLHF
TGTGCCAGCAGTTACTCCGGGACAGGGGTCTCTTCACCCCTCCACTTT